The entry below gives a single TCR beta chain sequence along with its context. This sample is part of a study of blood T cell repertoires in COVID-19. Only in-frame clones appear in the TCRdb table, and some are missing; sequencing was by immunoSEQ multiplex PCR. The data show hundreds of thousands of clones, with around 90% seen just once and just under 6.5% held by the top ten. This CDR3 is built from 15 residues. Between the trimmed V and J ends, which lost 3 bases and 0 bases, there was a span of 12 bases. Germline V gene lookup returns CDR1 LNHDA and CDR2 SQIVND (reference sequence). Across 24 US areas, participants ranged in age from roughly 18 to 95 years.

The V call is TRBV19, the J call TRBJ2-7; possibly TRBD2 for D (5 bases). The clonotype comes from a woman aged 25-40 years with acute COVID-19. Sequences were obtained from PBMCs or T cells enriched from blood (not recorded which). The CDR3 DNA sequence: TGTGCCAGTAGTATGGGGTCGGGGTACTCCTACGAGCAGTACTTC. Protein sequence: CASSMGSGYSYEQYF.